The next 24 T cell receptor beta chains were all read from a single sample in a study of cytomegalovirus exposure and HLA in healthy donors. The PCR employed 60 Vbeta primers together with 13 Jbeta primers. Generated by immunoSEQ multiplex PCR, the TCRdb table keeps only in-frame clones and is missing some. The sample records hundreds of thousands of clones, almost 80% being singletons. The sequenced material came from PBMCs. All receptors come from a male donor in good health and CMV-seronegative.

The chain links TRBV10-3 to TRBJ2-2; the D gene is possibly TRBD2 (6 bases). Germline CDR1 is ENHRY and CDR2 is SYGVKD. The ends were cut back, 6 bases at V and 8 bases at J, with 13 bases in the middle. This CDR3 is 13 amino acids long. The CDR3 reads CAIRGGGPGELFF. CDR3 DNA sequence: TGTGCCATCAGGGGGGGAGGACCGGGGGAGCTGTTTTTT.

The V gene is TRBV14, the J gene TRBJ2-2; 9 bases match TRBD2. Germline trimming cut 1 base from V and 4 bases from J; bases unmatched to any gene: 10. The CDR3 has 18 residues. Germline V gene lookup returns CDR1 SGHDN and CDR2 FVKESK. CDR3 residues: CASSQVRGGRAFTGELFF. The CDR3, as DNA: TGTGCCAGCAGCCAAGTACGGGGCGGGAGGGCCTTCACCGGGGAGCTGTTTTTT.

The chain has TRBV28 and TRBJ1-1; 8 bases are a match to TRBD1. The CDR3 covers 14 residues. The germline V gene has CDR1 MDHEN and CDR2 SYDVKM. V lost 6 bases and J lost 1; bases outside the gene matches: 4. The CDR3 region has the DNA TGTGCCAGCAGCGGGACAGGCCCGAACACTGAAGCTTTCTTT. This sequence encodes CASSGTGPNTEAFF.

The chain combines TRBV19 with TRBJ2-1; possibly TRBD1 for D (6 bases). The length of the CDR3 is 14 residues. Trimming stripped 3 bases from V and 5 bases from J, with 11 bases between. Germline values: CDR1 LNHDA, CDR2 SQIVND (reference sequence). The CDR3 DNA reads TGTGCCAGTAGTATTGTGGCAGGGGACAATGAGCAGTTCTTC. Translating gives CASSIVAGDNEQFF.

This clone was counted a single time. The gene calls are TRBV6-5 and TRBJ1-5; no reliable D call. From germline, CDR1 is MNHEY and CDR2 SVGAGI. The CDR3 totals 14 residues. Trimming shortened V by 2 bases and J by 2 bases, and 7 bases separated the two germline ends. Written as DNA, the CDR3 is TGTGCCAGCAGTTACCGGCGGGGCAATCAGCCCCAGCATTTT. Protein sequence: CASSYRRGNQPQHF.

The chain couples TRBV2 to TRBJ2-2; 7 positions agree with TRBD1. CDR1 is SNHLY, CDR2 FYNNEI, per germline. V dropped 5 bases and J dropped 2; count of bases not matched to a gene: 5. This CDR3 contains 15 residues. For the CDR3, the DNA is TGTGCCAGCAGTCGGGGACAGAGAAACACCGGGGAGCTGTTTTTT. The encoded protein is CASSRGQRNTGELFF. Together with reference TRBV2 and TRBJ2-2, the CDR3 gives the full variable domain: EPEVTQTPSHQVTQMGQEVILRCVPISNHLYFYWYRQILGQKVEFLVSFYNNEISEKSEIFDDQFSVERPDGSNFTLKIRSTKLEDSAMYFCASSRGQRNTGELFFGEGSRLTVL.

The sample holds one count of this clone. The V gene is TRBV19, the J gene TRBJ2-7, with 9 positions matching TRBD2. The length of the CDR3 is 15 residues. CDR1 and CDR2 (germline): LNHDA, SQIVND (reference sequence). The trim removed 2 bases at V and 2 bases at J, leaving 4 bases unmatched. Here the CDR3 DNA reads TGTGCCAGTAGTATAACAGCGGGAGGTACCTACGAGCAGTACTTC. It specifies CASSITAGGTYEQYF.

V is TRBV28 and J is TRBJ1-1; D remains ambiguous. V was clipped by 4 bases and J by 0 bases, with 12 bases between them. The CDR3 runs to 15 residues. Germline CDR1 is MDHEN and CDR2 is SYDVKM. CDR3 amino acids: CASSYITAMNTEAFF. In nucleotides, the CDR3 is TGTGCCAGCAGTTATATAACAGCCATGAACACTGAAGCTTTCTTT.

This chain connects TRBV11-3 to TRBJ2-1; TRBD2 might be the D (5 bases). The CDR3 is 15 amino acids. The V gene's germline CDR1 is SGHNT and CDR2 YENEEA. Trimming shortened V by 8 bases and J by 6 bases, and 20 bases separated the two germline ends. The CDR3 DNA follows: TGTGCCAGCGGGCCCTCCGGTCTAGCCGCCAATGAGCAGTTCTTC. Amino acids: CASGPSGLAANEQFF. Full variable domain (outside the CDR3, taken from reference TRBV11-3 and TRBJ2-1): EAGVVQSPRYKIIEKKQPVAFWCNPISGHNTLYWYLQNLGQGPELLIRYENEEAVDDSQLPKDRFSAERLKGVDSTLKIQPAELGDSAVYLCASGPSGLAANEQFFGPGTRLTVL.

V and J are TRBV15 and TRBJ2-7, with TRBD2 matching 7 bases. CDR1 and CDR2 (germline): LNHNV, YYDKDF (reference sequence). This CDR3 has 15 amino acids. J gave up 1 base and V 0 bases, and 3 bases lay outside the gene matches. CDR3 protein: CATSRDLGLSYEQYF. As DNA, the CDR3 is TGTGCCACCAGCAGAGATTTGGGACTATCCTACGAGCAGTACTTC.

The rearrangement joins TRBV5-1 to TRBJ2-3; possible D gene TRBD2, 5 bases. Looked up from germline, CDR1 is SGHRS and CDR2 is YFSETQ. CDR3 length equals 13 residues. V was pared by 1 base and J by 2 bases, with 5 bases between. The CDR3 reads CASSLRDTDTQYF. CDR3 bases: TGCGCCAGCAGCTTGCGGGACACAGATACGCAGTATTTT. Full variable domain (remainder filled in from reference TRBV5-1 and TRBJ2-3): KAGVTQTPRYLIKTRGQQVTLSCSPISGHRSVSWYQQTPGQGLQFLFEYFSETQRNKGNFPGRFSGRQFSNSRSEMNVSTLELGDSALYLCASSLRDTDTQYFGPGTRLTVL.

This clone was detected once. The V and J genes are TRBV19 and TRBJ2-3, with D possibly TRBD1 on 7 matching bases. The CDR3 extends over 16 amino acids. The germline gives CDR1 LNHDA, CDR2 SQIVND (reference sequence). Trimming left V 2 bases short and J 0 bases short, with 12 bases between. The CDR3 bases are TGTGCCAGTAGTATACGACAGGGACTTAGCACAGATACGCAGTATTTT. Translated: CASSIRQGLSTDTQYF.

This clone has only a few counts. V and J are TRBV27 and TRBJ1-4, with 7 positions matching TRBD1. Germline V gene lookup returns CDR1 MNHEY and CDR2 SMNVEV (reference sequence). The CDR3 totals 12 residues. Germline trimming cut 4 bases from V and 13 bases from J; bases unmatched to any gene: 6. DNA of the CDR3: TGTGCCAGCAGTTCGTCCAGGGGGTTACTGTTTTTT. Translated, it gives CASSSSRGLLFF.

The chain recombines TRBV7-3 with TRBJ2-5; 9 nucleotides line up with TRBD2. After removal of 5 bases from V and 5 bases from J, the junction contained 6 bases not matched to a gene. CDR3 length: 14 residues. Germline V gene sequence: CDR1 SGHTA, CDR2 FQGTGA. The chain's CDR3 is CASSVGTSSETQYF. Here the CDR3 DNA reads TGTGCCAGCAGCGTCGGGACTAGCAGTGAGACCCAGTACTTC.

V is TRBV11-2 and J is TRBJ1-2; the D gene is possibly TRBD1 (6 bases). This CDR3 spans 13 amino acids. V was clipped by 4 bases and J by 4 bases, with 10 bases between them. Looked up from germline, CDR1 is SGHAT and CDR2 is FQNNGV. The CDR3 DNA sequence: TGTGCCAGCAGCTCCACAGGGTTCTATGGCTACACCTTC. This sequence encodes CASSSTGFYGYTF.

The chain is built from TRBV5-1 and TRBJ2-7, with 9 bases aligning to TRBD2. The germline gives CDR1 SGHRS, CDR2 YFSETQ. J lost 2 bases, V lost 0 bases, and 3 bases had no gene match. The CDR3 sequence is 15 residues long. The CDR3 spells CASSLVEREAYEQYF. Here the CDR3 DNA reads TGCGCCAGCAGCTTGGTGGAGCGGGAGGCCTACGAGCAGTACTTC.

The chain recombines TRBV12-5 with TRBJ2-1; TRBD2 might be the D (6 bases). Germline loops: CDR1 LGHNT, CDR2 FRNRAP. The V gene lost 5 bases and the J gene lost 0 bases, with 14 bases spanning the gap. The CDR3 length is 16 residues. The CDR3 is CASGALGGSSYNEQFF. The CDR3 nucleotides are TGTGCTAGTGGTGCCTTAGGAGGGAGCTCCTACAATGAGCAGTTCTTC.

The chain carries TRBV5-8 and TRBJ2-1; TRBD2 matches at 7 bases. The V segment lost 6 bases and the J segment 0 bases; nucleotides outside the gene matches: 6. Germline V gene sequence: CDR1 SGHTS, CDR2 YDEGEE. This CDR3 region has 15 residues. The chain's CDR3 is CASIPTSSSYNEQFF. The CDR3 nucleotides read TGTGCCAGCATCCCGACTAGCTCCTCCTACAATGAGCAGTTCTTC.

The V and J genes are TRBV29-1 and TRBJ2-5, with D unclear. The V gene lost 7 bases and the J gene lost 4 bases, with 22 bases spanning the gap. Per germline, CDR1 SQVTM and CDR2 ANQGSEA. There are 15 residues in the CDR3. This CDR3 reads CSAGHWASLGETQYF. As DNA, the CDR3 is TGCAGCGCTGGGCATTGGGCTTCACTCGGAGAGACCCAGTACTTC.

This clone was counted a few times. V gene TRBV6-5 combines with J gene TRBJ1-1; no clear D gene. The length of the CDR3 is 12 residues. V shed 4 bases and J shed 7 bases, with 10 bases lying between them. Germline V gene sequence: CDR1 MNHEY, CDR2 SVGAGI. Written as DNA, the CDR3 is TGTGCCAGCAGTTCTCGAACAGATGAAGCTTTCTTT. Amino acid sequence: CASSSRTDEAFF.

This chain links TRBV14 with TRBJ2-1, with a weak D call TRBD1 (6 bases). The CDR3 consists of 14 residues. Looked up from germline, CDR1 is SGHDN and CDR2 is FVKESK. V lost 4 bases and J lost 6, with 13 bases in between. CDR3 coding DNA: TGTGCCAGCAGCCGTTGGCAGGGGAGCAATGAGCAGTTCTTC. This encodes CASSRWQGSNEQFF.

V usage is TRBV29-1 and J usage is TRBJ2-2; 10 bases map to TRBD2. The CDR3 sequence is 15 residues long. Germline loops: CDR1 SQVTM, CDR2 ANQGSEA. J gave up 3 bases and V 7 bases, and 8 bases lay outside the gene matches. CDR3 loop: CSALRLAGDTGELFF. CDR3 DNA: TGCAGCGCGCTAAGACTAGCGGGTGACACCGGGGAGCTGTTTTTT.

The rearrangement joins TRBV19 to TRBJ2-5, with a weak D call TRBD1 (5 bases). The germline CDR1 and CDR2 sequences are LNHDA and SQIVND (reference sequence). The CDR3 extends over 15 amino acids. V was clipped by 1 base and J by 3 bases, with 12 bases between them. The CDR3 is CASSIVFRAEETQYF. The CDR3 DNA follows: TGTGCCAGTAGTATAGTCTTCAGGGCGGAAGAGACCCAGTACTTC.

The rearrangement links TRBV7-6 to TRBJ2-1, with D perhaps matching TRBD2 (6 bases). Germline CDR1 reads SGHVS; CDR2 reads FNYEAQ. CDR3 size: 16 residues. V lost 5 bases, J lost 8 bases, and 22 bases lay in between. The CDR3 nucleotides read TGTGCCAGCAGCGCATACAGACCGGGACTCCCCGATGAGCAGTTCTTC. Translating it yields CASSAYRPGLPDEQFF.